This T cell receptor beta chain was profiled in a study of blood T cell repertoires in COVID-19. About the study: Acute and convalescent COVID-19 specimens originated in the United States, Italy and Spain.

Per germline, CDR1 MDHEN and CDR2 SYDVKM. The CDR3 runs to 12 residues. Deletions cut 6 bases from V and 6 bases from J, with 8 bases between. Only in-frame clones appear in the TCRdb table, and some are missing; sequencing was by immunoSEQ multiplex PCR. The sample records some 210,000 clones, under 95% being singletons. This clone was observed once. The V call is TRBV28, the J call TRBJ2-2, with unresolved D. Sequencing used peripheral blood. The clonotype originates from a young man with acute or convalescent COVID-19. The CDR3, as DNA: TGTGCCAGCAGCCTCTGGCCCGGGGAGCTGTTTTTT. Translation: CASSLWPGELFF.